This T cell receptor beta chain came from a study of tumour-infiltrating T cells in Burkitt lymphoma. On the study more broadly: Productive clonality predicted overall and progression-free survival.

V was pared by 3 bases and J by 0 bases, with 4 bases of the junction left unmatched. There are 16 residues in the CDR3. Germline V lookup: CDR1 SGDLS, CDR2 YYNGEE. Some clones are missing from TCRdb's copy, which holds only in-frame ones; the method was immunoSEQ multiplex PCR. In the table there are roughly 1,700 clones, 60% to 75% of which are singletons. This rearrangement joins TRBV9 to TRBJ2-1; 9 nucleotides agree with TRBD1. The receptor was isolated from a human donor with diffuse large B-cell lymphoma. Sequencing was performed on tumor tissue. CDR3 loop: CASSGGGQGSYNEQFF. The CDR3 bases are TGTGCCAGCAGCGGGGGGGGACAGGGCTCCTACAATGAGCAGTTCTTC.